The present T cell receptor (beta chain) was sequenced within a study of human T cells and chemical hapten exposure. A remark on this clonotype: The antigen is unknown.

Study-wide points: Sensitizing with DPC caused no change in TCRs above 1 in 1000 frequency. Controls had significantly fewer large CDR3 similarity clusters than were formed by expanded TCRs.

Regarding time point: pre-sensitization, week 0. Treatment indicated: therapeutic diphenylcyclopropenone sensitization with weekly scalp DPC. CDR1 and CDR2 from the germline V gene are DFQATT and SNEGSKA (reference sequence). Trimming cost V 6 bases and J 2 bases, with 16 bases left between them. The CDR3 runs 14 residues. In the authors' methods: TCR counts had a median of about 94,000 per sample and spanned about 23,224 to 690,600. Each CDR3 protein gets one entry after TCRdb re-called the RACE reads with MiXCR. Here the V and J calls rest on TCRdb's processing, not on the authors' analysis. Of some 98,000 distinct CDR3 sequences in the sample, about a tenth were seen once.

The sequences come from whole blood, collected in connection with sensitization to the hapten diphenylcyclopropenone (DPC). The origin of this receptor is a woman aged 55-70 years with alopecia areata. Some clones in this sample may be carry-over from other donors' samples. The genes are TRBV20-1 and TRBJ1-1; the D is unclear. CDR3 sequence: CSAPRSISNTEAFF. Written as DNA, the CDR3 is TGCAGTGCCCCCAGATCCATTTCTAACACTGAAGCTTTCTTT.